This entry is about one T cell receptor (beta chain). What antigen it recognizes has not been identified. Per-base qualities were not stored, and no clone one base away is much larger. Per the publication, the time point label means: before S. Paratyphi A challenge (baseline). MAIT cells were defined as Valpha7.2+ CD161+ T cells and identified and sorted by flow cytometry. In a handful of volunteers who developed enteric fever after controlled oral challenge with live Salmonella Paratyphi A, circulating MAIT cell TCRbeta repertoires were profiled over time. Each diagnosed volunteer contributed MAIT cell samples at pre-infection, mid-infection and post-infection timepoints. Enteric fever was diagnosed on the basis of Paratyphi A bacteremia and/or persistent fever above 38 degrees C lasting more than 12 hours. Challenged volunteers were diagnosed with infection sometime between day 4 and day 7 after challenge. Between 5,000 and 10,000 MAIT cells per sample were sorted directly into RNAqueous-Micro lysis buffer for RNA extraction. Lymphoprep gradient centrifugation was used to isolate peripheral blood mononuclear cells from both the blood samples and the leukocyte cones. Sorting was done on either a BD FACSAria Fusion or a BD FACSAria III sorter.

The data derive from a study of MAIT cells during Salmonella Paratyphi A infection (dated by TCRdb to about 2017). Background on the whole study: Adult volunteers aged 18 to 60 swallowed one dose of 1-5x10^3 CFU of S. Paratyphi A strain NVGH308. Diagnosed volunteers received ciprofloxacin 500 mg twice daily for 14 days starting at diagnosis.

Study-wide conclusions, independent of this receptor: Compared with healthy controls, diagnosed volunteers had more expansion or contraction among the top five MAIT clonotypes (around 0.52 versus 0.13), suggesting that infection reshaped the repertoire. A significant decrease in the space occupied by over-represented MAIT clonotypes was found from baseline to mid-infection (around 0.17 to 0.099), whereas no significant post-infection difference was found. MAIT TRBV usage was oligoclonal, favouring TRBV20 and TRBV6, and appeared unchanged by infection. Although the availability of volunteer samples limited sample sizes, the sizes were judged adequate for detecting differences between groups.

The library was prepared using 5' RACE. TCRbeta was amplified in two PCR rounds using Phusion High-Fidelity polymerase, and the primers carried sample-specific barcodes. Template-switch cDNA synthesis with SMARTScribe reverse transcriptase and a TRBC-specific primer was used to generate TCRbeta libraries. After barcoding, samples were pooled and then prepared using the NEBNext Ultra DNA Library Prep Kit for Illumina. Libraries were sequenced on an Illumina MiSeq with the MiSeq reagent kit v2, 300 cycles. As for how the authors treated the data: Reads were demultiplexed by barcode with Jemultiplexer and aligned with MiTCR using default parameters. VDJtools filtered out non-functional sequences; clonotypes were defined by amino acid sequence, with frequencies based on assigned sequence reads. In the clonal space homeostasis analysis, clonotypes were binned by frequency as over-represented (0.05-1), large, medium and small. TCRdb reprocessed the public reads (quality trimming at Q25 with fastp, clone calling with MiXCR) and kept in-frame beta chains. CDR3 protein duplicates are merged, each entry listing the most common genes and DNA. These V and J calls are TCRdb output, not the study's own analysis. Counted in this sample were about 1,500 distinct CDR3 sequences; roughly half of them appeared once. The leading ten clones occupy 30% to 45% of the sample.

The CDR3, cysteine through phenylalanine, is 16 amino acids long. Of all the DNA, just the CDR3 is kept, 48 bases in frame from base 1. A distance of 18 bases separates the germline ends of V and J, which lose 2 bases and 5 bases respectively. The germline V gene (reference sequence) gives CDR1 as LGHDT and CDR2 as YNNKEL. The chain is made from TRBV3-1 and TRBJ2-5, with TRBD1 tentatively as D gene (5 bases match). Sequencing used MAIT cells from blood, obtained at the first sampling point of the challenge study. The receptor was derived from a person between 18 and 75 years old who was deliberately infected with Salmonella Paratyphi A in a paratyphoid fever challenge study. CDR3 sequence: CASSQSDGHNVETQYF. The nucleotides are TGTGCCAGCAGCCAAAGCGACGGACATAATGTCGAGACCCAGTACTTC.